This T cell receptor beta chain originates from a study of vaccination and CD4 T cells after COVID-19. General study results and limits: Counts of SARS-CoV-2-reactive clonotypes had a median that went from roughly 21 to 40, a nonsignificant change. Convalescent patients studied were relatively few, and early post-infection timepoints were absent.

Remarks on this clonotype: Its specificity is not known.

The treatment: approximately 10-day PBMC culture with coronavirus spike peptide pools or control peptides (ViraFEST assay). CDR3 size: 15 residues. Trimming removed 8 bases at V and 7 bases at J, with 24 bases between. Germline V gene data show CDR1 as MNHNS and CDR2 as SASEGT. Cultured CD4+ T-cell DNA underwent Oncomine TCR Beta short-read sequencing. MiXCR was run by TCRdb on the PCR reads, yielding one entry per CDR3 protein. The sample holds around 19,000 distinct CDR3 sequences, approximately 59% seen once. This sample comprised CD4+ T cells from blood, cultured in vitro, obtained after SARS-CoV-2 vaccination. V gene TRBV6-1 combines with J gene TRBJ2-7; TRBD1 is a possible D gene (6 bases). The TCR was taken from a human donor who had recovered from COVID-19. The CDR3 bases are TGTGCCAGCCCCGGGGAAAAGGGGGATGTTCAAGAGCAGTACTTC. It is translated as CASPGEKGDVQEQYF.